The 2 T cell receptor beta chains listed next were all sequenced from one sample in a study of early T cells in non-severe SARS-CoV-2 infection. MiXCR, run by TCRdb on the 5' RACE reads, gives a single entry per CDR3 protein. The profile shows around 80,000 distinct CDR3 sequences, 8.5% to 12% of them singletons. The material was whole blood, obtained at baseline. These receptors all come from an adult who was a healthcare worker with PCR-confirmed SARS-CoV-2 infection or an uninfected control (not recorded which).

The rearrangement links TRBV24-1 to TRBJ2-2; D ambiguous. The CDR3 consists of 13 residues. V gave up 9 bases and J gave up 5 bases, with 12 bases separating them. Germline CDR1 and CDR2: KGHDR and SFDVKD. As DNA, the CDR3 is TGTGCCACCGCGGCGGATTATACCGGGGAGCTGTTTTTT. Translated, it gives CATAADYTGELFF.

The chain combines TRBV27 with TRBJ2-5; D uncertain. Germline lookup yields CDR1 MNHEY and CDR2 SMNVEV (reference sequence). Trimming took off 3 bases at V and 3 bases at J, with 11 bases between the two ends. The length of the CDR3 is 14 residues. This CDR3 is CASSFLGVEETQYF. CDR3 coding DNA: TGTGCCAGCAGTTTTCTTGGGGTAGAAGAGACCCAGTACTTC.